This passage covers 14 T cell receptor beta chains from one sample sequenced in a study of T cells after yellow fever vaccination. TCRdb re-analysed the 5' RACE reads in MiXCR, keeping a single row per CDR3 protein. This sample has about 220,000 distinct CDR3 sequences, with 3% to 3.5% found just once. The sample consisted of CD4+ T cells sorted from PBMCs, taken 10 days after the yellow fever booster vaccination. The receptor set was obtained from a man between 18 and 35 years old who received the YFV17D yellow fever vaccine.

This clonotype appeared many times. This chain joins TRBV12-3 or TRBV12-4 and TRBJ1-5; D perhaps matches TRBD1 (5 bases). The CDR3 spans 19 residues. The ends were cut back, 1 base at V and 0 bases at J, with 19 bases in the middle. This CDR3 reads CASSLVGRAALYSNQPQHF. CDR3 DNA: TGTGCCAGCAGTTTAGTGGGCAGGGCAGCCCTATATAGCAATCAGCCCCAGCATTTT.

The CDR3: CSATRGGTQETQYF. The CDR3 DNA reads TGCAGTGCTACCAGAGGGGGGACTCAAGAGACCCAGTACTTC. The genes are TRBV20-1 and TRBJ2-5; tentatively, D is TRBD1 or TRBD2 (6 bases each). The germline V and J ends were trimmed by 4 bases and 2 bases, with 14 bases remaining between them. The germline gives CDR1 DFQATT, CDR2 SNEGSKA (reference sequence). The CDR3 totals 14 residues.

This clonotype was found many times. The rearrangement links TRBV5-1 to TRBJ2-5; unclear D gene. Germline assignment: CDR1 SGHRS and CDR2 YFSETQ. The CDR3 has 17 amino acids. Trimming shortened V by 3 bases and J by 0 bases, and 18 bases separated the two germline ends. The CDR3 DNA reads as TGCGCCAGCAGCTCCCCCCCTAGTAGGCCCAACCAAGAGACCCAGTACTTC. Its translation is CASSSPPSRPNQETQYF.

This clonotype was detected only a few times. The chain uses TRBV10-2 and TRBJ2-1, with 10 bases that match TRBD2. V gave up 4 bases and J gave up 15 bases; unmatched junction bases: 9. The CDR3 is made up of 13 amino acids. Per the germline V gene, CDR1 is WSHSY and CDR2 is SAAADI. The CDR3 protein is CASSGSGGAGRFF. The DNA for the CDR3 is TGCGCCAGCAGTGGCAGCGGGGGGGCCGGCCGGTTCTTC.

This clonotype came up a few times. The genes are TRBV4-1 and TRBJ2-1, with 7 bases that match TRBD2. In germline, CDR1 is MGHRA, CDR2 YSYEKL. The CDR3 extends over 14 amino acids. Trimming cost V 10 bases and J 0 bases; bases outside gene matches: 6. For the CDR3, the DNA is TGCGCCACCACCAGCGGGGCCTCCTACAATGAGCAGTTCTTC. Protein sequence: CATTSGASYNEQFF.

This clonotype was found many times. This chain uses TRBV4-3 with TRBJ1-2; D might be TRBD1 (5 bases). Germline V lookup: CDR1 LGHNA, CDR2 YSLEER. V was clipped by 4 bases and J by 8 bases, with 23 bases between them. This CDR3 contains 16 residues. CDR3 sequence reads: CASSRGDGLGVRGYTF. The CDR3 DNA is TGCGCCAGCAGCCGGGGGGACGGCCTGGGGGTGCGAGGCTACACCTTC.

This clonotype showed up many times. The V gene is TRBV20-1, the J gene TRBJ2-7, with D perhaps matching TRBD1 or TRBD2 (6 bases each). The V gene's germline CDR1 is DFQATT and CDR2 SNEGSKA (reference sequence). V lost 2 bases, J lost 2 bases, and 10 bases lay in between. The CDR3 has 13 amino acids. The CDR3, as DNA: TGCAGTGCTAGAACGGGGGCACCCTACGAGCAGTACTTC. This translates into CSARTGAPYEQYF.

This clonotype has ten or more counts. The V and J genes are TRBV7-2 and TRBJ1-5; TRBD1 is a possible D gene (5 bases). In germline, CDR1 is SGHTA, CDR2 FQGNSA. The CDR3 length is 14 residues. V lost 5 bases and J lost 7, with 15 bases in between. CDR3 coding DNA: TGTGCCAGCAGCCCCGACCGGGGGGGGCAGCCCCAGCATTTT. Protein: CASSPDRGGQPQHF.

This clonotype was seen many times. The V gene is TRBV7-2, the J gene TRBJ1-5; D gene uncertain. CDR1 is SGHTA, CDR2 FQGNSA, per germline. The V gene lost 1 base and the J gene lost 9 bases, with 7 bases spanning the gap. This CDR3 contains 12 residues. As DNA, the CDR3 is TGTGCCAGCAGCTTAGGGTCGGGGCCCCAGCATTTT. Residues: CASSLGSGPQHF. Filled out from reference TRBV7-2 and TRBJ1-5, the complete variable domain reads GAGVSQSPSNKVTEKGKDVELRCDPISGHTALYWYRQSLGQGLEFLIYFQGNSAPDKSGLPSDRFSAERTGGSVSTLTIQRTQQEDSAVYLCASSLGSGPQHFGDGTRLSIL.

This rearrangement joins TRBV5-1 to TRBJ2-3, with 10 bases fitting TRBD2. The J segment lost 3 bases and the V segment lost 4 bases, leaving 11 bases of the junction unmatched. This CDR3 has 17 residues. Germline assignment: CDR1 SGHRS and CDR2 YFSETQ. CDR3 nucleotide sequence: TGCGCCAGCAGCCCCGAGGGAGCGGGAGGGGCGACAGATACGCAGTATTTT. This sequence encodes CASSPEGAGGATDTQYF.

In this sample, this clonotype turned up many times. The CDR3 coding sequence is TGTGCCAGCAGCTTAGGGGGGAGTGAGACCCAGTACTTC. It specifies CASSLGGSETQYF. The genes are TRBV7-3 and TRBJ2-5; D perhaps matches TRBD2 (6 bases). The length of the CDR3 is 13 residues. V shed 2 bases and J shed 5 bases, with 9 bases lying between them. Germline V CDR1 and CDR2: SGHTA, FQGTGA.

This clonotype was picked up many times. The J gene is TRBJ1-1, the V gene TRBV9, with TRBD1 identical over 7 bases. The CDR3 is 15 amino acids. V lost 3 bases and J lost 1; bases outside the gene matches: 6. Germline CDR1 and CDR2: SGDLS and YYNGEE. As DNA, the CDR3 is TGTGCCAGCAGCGCCCACGGGACAGAGAACACTGAAGCTTTCTTT. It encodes CASSAHGTENTEAFF.

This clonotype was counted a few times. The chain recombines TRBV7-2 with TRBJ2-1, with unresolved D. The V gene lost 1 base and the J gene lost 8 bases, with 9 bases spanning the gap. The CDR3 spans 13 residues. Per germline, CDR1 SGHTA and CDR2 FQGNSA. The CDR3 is CASSLVGAHEQFF. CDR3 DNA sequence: TGTGCCAGCAGCTTAGTGGGCGCCCATGAGCAGTTCTTC. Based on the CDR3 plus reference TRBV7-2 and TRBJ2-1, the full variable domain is GAGVSQSPSNKVTEKGKDVELRCDPISGHTALYWYRQSLGQGLEFLIYFQGNSAPDKSGLPSDRFSAERTGGSVSTLTIQRTQQEDSAVYLCASSLVGAHEQFFGPGTRLTVL.

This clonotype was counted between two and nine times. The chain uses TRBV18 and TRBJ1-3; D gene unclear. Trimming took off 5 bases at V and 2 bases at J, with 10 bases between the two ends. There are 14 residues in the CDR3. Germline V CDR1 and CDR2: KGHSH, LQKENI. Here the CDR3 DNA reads TGTGCCAGCTCATCGACGGTAACTGGAAACACCATATATTTT. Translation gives CASSSTVTGNTIYF.